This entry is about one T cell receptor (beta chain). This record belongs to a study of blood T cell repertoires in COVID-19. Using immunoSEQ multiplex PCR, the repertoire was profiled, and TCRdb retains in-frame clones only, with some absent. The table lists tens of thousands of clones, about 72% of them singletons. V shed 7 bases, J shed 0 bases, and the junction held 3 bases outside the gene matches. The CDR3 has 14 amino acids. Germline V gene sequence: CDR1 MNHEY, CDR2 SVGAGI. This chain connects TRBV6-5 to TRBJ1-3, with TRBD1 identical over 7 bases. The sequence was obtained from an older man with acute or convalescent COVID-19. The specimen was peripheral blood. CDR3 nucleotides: TGTGCCAGCACCAGGGACAGCTCTGGAAACACCATATATTTT. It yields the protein CASTRDSSGNTIYF.